Listed below are T cell receptor beta chains from one sample, sequenced in a study of radiation and T cells in renal cell carcinoma. Clones were sequenced by immunoSEQ multiplex PCR, and TCRdb holds only the in-frame ones, with some missing. This table holds 160,000 or so clones, roughly 90% found once. Sequenced here: blood, sampled from a patient whose treatment included radiotherapy and nephrectomy. The source is a woman aged 45-65 years with renal cell carcinoma. Both conserved end residues are part of each CDR3. A D gene is named only where the DNA matches it firmly. The size field is filled for only some rows; it gives once, few, many or a size class.

V gene: TRBV4-3; D gene: .; J gene: TRBJ1-5; clone size: .; CDR3 DNA: TGCGCCAGCAGCCAAGACAGGGTGGAGGTGCCCCAGCATTTT; CDR3 protein: CASSQDRVEVPQHF
V gene: TRBV28; D gene: .; J gene: TRBJ2-1; clone size: .; CDR3 DNA: TGTGCCAGCAGTCAAGGTCGGGGCAATGAGCAGTTCTTC; CDR3 protein: CASSQGRGNEQFF
V gene: TRBV6-1; D gene: TRBD1; J gene: TRBJ2-7; clone size: .; CDR3 DNA: TGTGCCAGCAGTTTGGGACAGACCTACGAGCAGTACTTC; CDR3 protein: CASSLGQTYEQYF
V gene: TRBV7-2; D gene: .; J gene: TRBJ1-2; clone size: .; CDR3 DNA: TGTGCCAGCAGCTTAGAGAGGCTCGGGGGCTACACCTTC; CDR3 protein: CASSLERLGGYTF
V gene: TRBV19; D gene: .; J gene: TRBJ1-1; clone size: .; CDR3 DNA: TGTGCCAGTAGTCCCCATAGATGGGGGAACACTGAAGCTTTCTTT; CDR3 protein: CASSPHRWGNTEAFF
V gene: TRBV14; D gene: .; J gene: TRBJ1-6; clone size: once; CDR3 DNA: TGTGCCAGCAGCGCCGGACCGAAGAGCTCCTATAATTCACCCCTCCACTTT; CDR3 protein: CASSAGPKSSYNSPLHF
V gene: TRBV7-7; D gene: TRBD2; J gene: TRBJ2-2; clone size: .; CDR3 DNA: TGTGCTAGCAGCTCCCTAGCGGGGGGGCCCATCGGGGAGCTGTTTTTT; CDR3 protein: CASSSLAGGPIGELFF
V gene: TRBV9; D gene: .; J gene: TRBJ2-7; clone size: .; CDR3 DNA: TGTGCCAGCAGCGTGTTAGACGAGTCCACCTACGAGCAGTACTTC; CDR3 protein: CASSVLDESTYEQYF
V gene: TRBV7-2; D gene: .; J gene: TRBJ1-1; clone size: .; CDR3 DNA: TGTGCCAGCAGCTTAAATATGGTGAACACTGAAGCTTTCTTT; CDR3 protein: CASSLNMVNTEAFF
V gene: TRBV2; D gene: .; J gene: TRBJ2-2; clone size: .; CDR3 DNA: TGTGCCAGCAGCAGCAGTCCGAACACCGGGGAGCTGTTTTTT; CDR3 protein: CASSSSPNTGELFF
V gene: TRBV5-1; D gene: .; J gene: TRBJ1-1; clone size: .; CDR3 DNA: TGCGCCAGCAGCTCAAGGGGGGCTTACACTGAAGCTTTCTTT; CDR3 protein: CASSSRGAYTEAFF
V gene: TRBV18; D gene: .; J gene: TRBJ2-3; clone size: .; CDR3 DNA: TGTGCCAGCTCACCTCGACGGCCCTCGACGACAGATACGCAGTATTTT; CDR3 protein: CASSPRRPSTTDTQYF
V gene: TRBV5-1; D gene: TRBD2; J gene: TRBJ2-5; clone size: .; CDR3 DNA: TGCGCCAGCAGCGCGGGACTAGCGGTCGAAGAGACCCAGTACTTC; CDR3 protein: CASSAGLAVEETQYF
V gene: TRBV7-9; D gene: .; J gene: TRBJ2-2; clone size: .; CDR3 DNA: TGTGCCAGCAGCCCCCCTGGAGGGGAAGTAGCCGGGGAGCTGTTTTTT; CDR3 protein: CASSPPGGEVAGELFF
V gene: TRBV6-6; D gene: .; J gene: TRBJ1-2; clone size: .; CDR3 DNA: TGTGCCAGCAGCCAGGGGCGGAACTATGGCTACACCTTC; CDR3 protein: CASSQGRNYGYTF
V gene: TRBV10-3; D gene: TRBD1; J gene: TRBJ2-5; clone size: .; CDR3 DNA: TGTGCCATCAGTGGGGACATCGGGACAGGCCCTGCTCAAGAGACCCAGTACTTC; CDR3 protein: CAISGDIGTGPAQETQYF
V gene: TRBV6-6; D gene: TRBD2; J gene: TRBJ2-1; clone size: .; CDR3 DNA: TGTGCCAGCAGTTACGACGGGACTAGCGGGGGTTTTAGGGAGTTCTTC; CDR3 protein: CASSYDGTSGGFREFF
V gene: TRBV18; D gene: TRBD1; J gene: TRBJ2-5; clone size: .; CDR3 DNA: TGTGCCAGCTCACCACCGTCACAGGGGGGAGAGACCCAGTACTTC; CDR3 protein: CASSPPSQGGETQYF
V gene: TRBV2; D gene: .; J gene: TRBJ1-6; clone size: .; CDR3 DNA: TGTGCCAGCAGTAAGGGTAGCTCCTATAATTCACCCCTCCACTTT; CDR3 protein: CASSKGSSYNSPLHF
V gene: TRBV29-1; D gene: .; J gene: TRBJ1-3; clone size: .; CDR3 DNA: TGCAGCGCTATTATTCTAAACACCATATATTTT; CDR3 protein: CSAIILNTIYF
V gene: TRBV19; D gene: .; J gene: TRBJ1-4; clone size: .; CDR3 DNA: TGTGCCAGTAGTGTCGGTTTTGGGGCAAGGGAAAAACTGTTTTTT; CDR3 protein: CASSVGFGAREKLFF
V gene: TRBV5-1; D gene: .; J gene: TRBJ1-1; clone size: .; CDR3 DNA: TGCGCCAGCAGCTTTGGGGAGAACACTGAAGCTTTCTTT; CDR3 protein: CASSFGENTEAFF
V gene: TRBV2; D gene: .; J gene: TRBJ2-2; clone size: .; CDR3 DNA: TGTGCCAGCAGACGGACGAACACCGGGGAGCTGTTTTTT; CDR3 protein: CASRRTNTGELFF
V gene: TRBV6-1; D gene: .; J gene: TRBJ1-1; clone size: .; CDR3 DNA: TGTGCCAGCAGTCCCCGGGGGTTGAGCACTGAAGCTTTCTTT; CDR3 protein: CASSPRGLSTEAFF
V gene: TRBV25-1; D gene: .; J gene: TRBJ1-5; clone size: .; CDR3 DNA: TGTGCCAGCAGTGAGTCTAGAAGGTTGGCGGAGTGCAATCAGCCCCAGCATTTT; CDR3 protein: CASSESRRLAECNQPQHF
V gene: TRBV5-1; D gene: .; J gene: TRBJ1-6; clone size: .; CDR3 DNA: TGCGCCAGCAGCTTGGGCCCGAGCTCCTATAATTCACCCCTCCACTTT; CDR3 protein: CASSLGPSSYNSPLHF
V gene: TRBV18; D gene: .; J gene: TRBJ2-6; clone size: .; CDR3 DNA: TGTGCCAGCTCACGCGGTTCCGGGGCCAACGTCCTGACTTTC; CDR3 protein: CASSRGSGANVLTF
V gene: TRBV28; D gene: .; J gene: TRBJ2-1; clone size: .; CDR3 DNA: TGTGCCAGTCAGGGTCGCACCTACAATGAGCAGTTCTTC; CDR3 protein: CASQGRTYNEQFF
V gene: TRBV19; D gene: .; J gene: TRBJ1-6; clone size: .; CDR3 DNA: TGTGCCAGTAGTCTCCAGGATCGGAGTTCACCCCTCCACTTT; CDR3 protein: CASSLQDRSSPLHF
V gene: TRBV7-9; D gene: TRBD2; J gene: TRBJ2-1; clone size: .; CDR3 DNA: TGTGCCAGCAGCCCAACTAGCGGGGGGGACAATGAGCAGTTCTTC; CDR3 protein: CASSPTSGGDNEQFF
V gene: TRBV9; D gene: .; J gene: TRBJ1-6; clone size: .; CDR3 DNA: TGTGCCAGCAGCGTAGAGGTGGACAGCTCCTATAATTCACCCCTCCACTTT; CDR3 protein: CASSVEVDSSYNSPLHF
V gene: TRBV7-8; D gene: .; J gene: TRBJ1-1; clone size: .; CDR3 DNA: TGTGCCAGCAGCTTGGATCGGGAGCGTGAAGCTTTCTTT; CDR3 protein: CASSLDREREAFF
V gene: TRBV18; D gene: TRBD1; J gene: TRBJ1-1; clone size: .; CDR3 DNA: TGTGCCAGCTCACCGGGACAGATCTATAACACTGAAGCTTTCTTT; CDR3 protein: CASSPGQIYNTEAFF
V gene: TRBV6-5; D gene: TRBD1; J gene: TRBJ1-4; clone size: .; CDR3 DNA: TGTGCCAGCAGTCCGGACAGGGGCGGCGAAAAACTGTTTTTT; CDR3 protein: CASSPDRGGEKLFF
V gene: TRBV29-1; D gene: TRBD1; J gene: TRBJ2-1; clone size: .; CDR3 DNA: TGCAGCGTCACACCGGGACAGGGATTGAATGAGCAGTTCTTC; CDR3 protein: CSVTPGQGLNEQFF
V gene: TRBV5-4; D gene: .; J gene: TRBJ1-3; clone size: .; CDR3 DNA: TGTGCCAGCAGCTTCAGGGTAAGAAACACCATATATTTT; CDR3 protein: CASSFRVRNTIYF
V gene: TRBV6-1; D gene: .; J gene: TRBJ1-1; clone size: .; CDR3 DNA: TGTGCCAGCAGTAAAGTGGGGAATATGAACACTGAAGCTTTCTTT; CDR3 protein: CASSKVGNMNTEAFF
V gene: TRBV4-3; D gene: .; J gene: TRBJ1-1; clone size: .; CDR3 DNA: TGCGCCAGCAGCCAAGGGCAGAGTAACACTGAAGCTTTCTTT; CDR3 protein: CASSQGQSNTEAFF
V gene: TRBV2; D gene: .; J gene: TRBJ1-2; clone size: .; CDR3 DNA: TGTGCCAGCAGTGAACCGAGGGCCGGGACCGGGAGTTGGGGCTACACCTTC; CDR3 protein: CASSEPRAGTGSWGYTF
V gene: TRBV10-2; D gene: .; J gene: TRBJ1-1; clone size: .; CDR3 DNA: TGCGCCAGCAGCCGTAAGACAGACATGAACACTGAAGCTTTCTTT; CDR3 protein: CASSRKTDMNTEAFF
V gene: TRBV2; D gene: .; J gene: TRBJ2-7; clone size: .; CDR3 DNA: TGTGCCAGCGGAGACCTTACAGGGTACGAGCAGTACTTC; CDR3 protein: CASGDLTGYEQYF
V gene: TRBV2; D gene: .; J gene: TRBJ1-1; clone size: .; CDR3 DNA: TGTGCCAGCATTTTCTTCAGGGTGAACACTGAAGCTTTCTTT; CDR3 protein: CASIFFRVNTEAFF
V gene: TRBV6-5; D gene: .; J gene: TRBJ1-6; clone size: once; CDR3 DNA: TGTGCCAGCAGTTACAGGGTCGCTAATAATTCACCCCTCCACTTT; CDR3 protein: CASSYRVANNSPLHF
V gene: TRBV9; D gene: .; J gene: TRBJ1-2; clone size: .; CDR3 DNA: TGTGCCAGCAGCGGAGACTATGGCTTGGGCTACACCTTC; CDR3 protein: CASSGDYGLGYTF
V gene: TRBV25-1; D gene: TRBD1; J gene: TRBJ1-2; clone size: .; CDR3 DNA: TGTGCCAGCAGTGCGACAGGGCCTAGGTCTCTGCTCTCGGGCTACACCTTC; CDR3 protein: CASSATGPRSLLSGYTF
V gene: TRBV5-1; D gene: TRBD1; J gene: TRBJ1-3; clone size: .; CDR3 DNA: TGCGCCAGCAGCTTGACGACAGGGTTTTACGACACCATATATTTT; CDR3 protein: CASSLTTGFYDTIYF